The next 29 T cell receptor beta chains were all read from a single sample in a study of T cells expressing NK-cell markers. Using the 5' RACE reads, TCRdb records one entry per CDR3 protein without DNA. The clone table shows hundreds of thousands of distinct CDR3 sequences, with the ten largest holding roughly 4.2%. Sequencing was done on a sample of blood T cells: a sorted CD56 or NKG2C T cell subset, CD4+ or CD8+ T cells, or bulk PBMC T cells (not recorded which). The receptors here all came from a woman aged 18 to 75 in good health.

This sequence joins TRBV19 and TRBJ2-2; TCRdb outputs TRBD1, but without DNA this stays unchecked. Per germline, CDR1 LNHDA and CDR2 SQIVND (reference sequence). CDR3 length equals 16 residues. This CDR3 is CASSPGTAANTGELFF.

V is TRBV7-2 and J is TRBJ2-1. This CDR3 is built from 15 residues. Per germline, CDR1 SGHTA and CDR2 FQGNSA. The CDR3 protein is CASSSQPPPRNEQFF.

The chain joins TRBV10-3 to TRBJ2-5. CDR1 ENHRY and CDR2 SYGVKD come from the germline V gene. The CDR3 has 14 amino acids. The chain's CDR3 is CAISESNIQETQYF.

The rearrangement links TRBV12-3 or TRBV12-4 to TRBJ1-2. This CDR3 region has 12 residues. The CDR3 loop is CASSQDFDGYTF.

This sequence joins TRBV6-1 and TRBJ2-1. Germline CDR1 is MNHNS and CDR2 is SASEGT. This CDR3 contains 15 residues. CDR3 region: CASRTDRISYNEQFF.

This chain connects TRBV9 to TRBJ1-5; the D gene TCRdb calls, TRBD1, cannot be checked with no DNA. CDR3 size: 15 residues. Germline values: CDR1 SGDLS, CDR2 YYNGEE. CDR3 region: CASSVDPGGGQPQHF.

The CDR3: CAISETPGLGSPDTQYF. This rearrangement joins TRBV10-3 to TRBJ2-3; the D call from TCRdb, TRBD2, cannot be confirmed without DNA. Looked up from germline, CDR1 is ENHRY and CDR2 is SYGVKD. The CDR3 is 17 amino acids.

This sequence joins TRBV5-4 and TRBJ2-5. From germline, CDR1 is SGHNT and CDR2 YYREEE (reference sequence). CDR3 size: 13 residues. This chain's CDR3 is CASSEPLGETQYF.

The rearrangement links TRBV20-1 to TRBJ2-3; the D call of TRBD2 rests on TCRdb alone, since no DNA is present to check it. The CDR3 consists of 14 residues. Germline lookup yields CDR1 DFQATT and CDR2 SNEGSKA (reference sequence). The CDR3 is CSARDPSGLDTQYF.

The J gene is TRBJ2-2, the V gene TRBV6-2 or TRBV6-3; the D call from TCRdb, TRBD1, cannot be confirmed without DNA. There are 16 residues in the CDR3. Germline-derived CDR1 and CDR2 are MNHEY and SVGEGT. The CDR3 is CASSHTGQMGARELFF.

The J gene is TRBJ2-3, the V gene TRBV7-8; there is no DNA to check the TCRdb D call of TRBD1. Germline V gene lookup returns CDR1 SGHVS and CDR2 FQNEAQ. The CDR3 length is 14 residues. CDR3 loop: CASSLDRGADTQYF. Drawing the rest from reference TRBV7-8 and TRBJ2-3, the complete variable domain is GAGVSQSPRYKVAKRGQDVALRCDPISGHVSLFWYQQALGQGPEFLTYFQNEAQLDKSGLPSDRFFAERPEGSVSTLKIQRTQQEDSAVYLCASSLDRGADTQYFGPGTRLTVL.

The chain employs TRBV12-3 or TRBV12-4 and TRBJ2-5. CDR3 size: 14 residues. This CDR3 is CASSFGLLQETQYF.

CDR3 sequence: CSVERAGDGQETQYF. This chain uses TRBV29-1 with TRBJ2-5; TCRdb names TRBD1, which stays unverified in the absence of DNA. This CDR3 comprises 15 residues. Germline-derived CDR1 and CDR2 are SQVTM and ANQGSEA.

CDR3 residues: CASSPLERGTYEQYF. V gene TRBV4-2 combines with J gene TRBJ2-7; checking the TCRdb D call of TRBD2 is not possible without DNA. CDR3 length equals 15 residues. Germline V gives CDR1 LGHNA, CDR2 YNFKEQ.

The chain links TRBV20-1 to TRBJ1-5. The CDR3 has 14 residues. Looked up from germline, CDR1 is DFQATT and CDR2 is SNEGSKA (reference sequence). CDR3 residues: CSARDRVGNQPQHF.

The chain carries TRBV25-1 and TRBJ2-7; TCRdb names TRBD1, which stays unverified in the absence of DNA. CDR3 length: 13 residues. Germline V gene data show CDR1 as MGHDK and CDR2 as SYGVNS. This CDR3 reads CASSELRTGEQYF.

V usage is TRBV29-1 and J usage is TRBJ1-1. Germline-derived CDR1 and CDR2 are SQVTM and ANQGSEA. This CDR3 is 11 amino acids long. The CDR3 here is CSVWLGTEAFF.

This chain connects TRBV20-1 to TRBJ2-5; TCRdb's assignment of TRBD1 cannot be checked, as there is no DNA. CDR3 length equals 15 residues. Germline CDR1 reads DFQATT; CDR2 reads SNEGSKA (reference sequence). This CDR3 is CSALGGTGGQETQYF.

V gene TRBV4-3 combines with J gene TRBJ1-6. This CDR3 contains 18 residues. CDR1 is LGHNA, CDR2 YSLEER, per germline. This CDR3 is CASSQDGTGADLNSPLHF.

The gene calls are TRBV29-1 and TRBJ2-7; TCRdb indicates TRBD1, and absent DNA this call remains unverified. CDR1 SQVTM and CDR2 ANQGSEA come from the germline V gene. This CDR3 comprises 13 residues. CDR3: CSVGTRLSYEQYF.

V gene TRBV4-2 combines with J gene TRBJ2-3; TCRdb returns TRBD1, unconfirmable since there is no DNA. Germline V lookup: CDR1 LGHNA, CDR2 YNFKEQ. The CDR3 has 12 amino acids. CDR3 sequence reads: CASSHDTGLLYF.

J is TRBJ2-6 and V is TRBV7-2; TCRdb's D gene call, TRBD2, goes unchecked for lack of DNA. Germline CDR1 and CDR2: SGHTA and FQGNSA. The CDR3 is 19 amino acids. The CDR3 sequence is CASSLAQSGSHSGANVLTF.

The genes are TRBV12-3 or TRBV12-4 and TRBJ2-7. The CDR3 contains 15 residues. The CDR3 loop is CASSSDPGSSYEQYF.

The J gene is TRBJ2-2, the V gene TRBV20-1; the TCRdb D gene call, TRBD1, has no DNA to confirm it. Germline V gene lookup returns CDR1 DFQATT and CDR2 SNEGSKA (reference sequence). This CDR3 spans 16 amino acids. CDR3 amino acids: CSARQHWDRGRGELFF.

V and J are TRBV6-2 or TRBV6-3 and TRBJ1-5; TCRdb's D gene call, TRBD1, goes unchecked for lack of DNA. CDR3 length equals 14 residues. CDR1 is MNHEY and CDR2 is SVGEGT in the germline V gene. CDR3 sequence: CASSYSRARQPQHF.

CDR3 sequence reads: CASSNRNTGELFF. The chain carries TRBV6-1 and TRBJ2-2. Germline lookup yields CDR1 MNHNS and CDR2 SASEGT. This CDR3 is built from 13 residues.

This CDR3 reads CASITLGRRELFF. V gene TRBV12-3 or TRBV12-4 combines with J gene TRBJ2-2; TCRdb outputs TRBD1, but without DNA this stays unchecked. This CDR3 spans 13 amino acids.

J is TRBJ2-2 and V is TRBV7-2; the D gene TCRdb calls, TRBD1, cannot be checked with no DNA. The CDR3 length is 14 residues. Per germline, CDR1 SGHTA and CDR2 FQGNSA. CDR3 region: CASSSPLSPGELFF.

V gene TRBV4-2 combines with J gene TRBJ2-3; the D gene TCRdb calls, TRBD2, cannot be checked with no DNA. Germline CDR1 reads LGHNA; CDR2 reads YNFKEQ. The CDR3 runs 19 residues. CDR3 amino acids: CASSQGPGLAGEGTDTQYF.